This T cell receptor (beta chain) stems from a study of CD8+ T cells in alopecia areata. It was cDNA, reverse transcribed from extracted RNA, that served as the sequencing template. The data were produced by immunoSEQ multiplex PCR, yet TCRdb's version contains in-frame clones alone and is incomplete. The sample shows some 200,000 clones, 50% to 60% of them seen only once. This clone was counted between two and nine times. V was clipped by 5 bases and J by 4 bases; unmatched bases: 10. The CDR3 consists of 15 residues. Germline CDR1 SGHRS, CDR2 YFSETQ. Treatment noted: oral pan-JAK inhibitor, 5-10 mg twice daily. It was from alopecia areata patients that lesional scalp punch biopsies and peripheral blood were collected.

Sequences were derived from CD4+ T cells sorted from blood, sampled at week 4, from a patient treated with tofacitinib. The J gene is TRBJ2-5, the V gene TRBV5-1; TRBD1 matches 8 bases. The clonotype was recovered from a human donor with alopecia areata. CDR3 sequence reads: CASRGTGPYGETQYF. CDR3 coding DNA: TGCGCCAGCAGAGGGACAGGCCCGTATGGAGAGACCCAGTACTTC. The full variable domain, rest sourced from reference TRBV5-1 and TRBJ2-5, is KAGVTQTPRYLIKTRGQQVTLSCSPISGHRSVSWYQQTPGQGLQFLFEYFSETQRNKGNFPGRFSGRQFSNSRSEMNVSTLELGDSALYLCASRGTGPYGETQYFGPGTRLLVL.